The 22 T cell receptor beta chains below come from one sample, sequenced in a study of blood T cell repertoires in COVID-19. The data were produced by immunoSEQ multiplex PCR, yet TCRdb's version contains in-frame clones alone and is incomplete. Among 60,000 or so clones listed, around 80% were seen once. The material sequenced was peripheral blood. The receptors were gathered from a man younger than 45 with COVID-19, enrolled during active disease.

The chain combines TRBV27 with TRBJ2-7; TRBD2 matches at 11 bases. The V gene end was trimmed by 5 bases and the J gene end by 3 bases; junction bases not matched to a gene: 3. This CDR3 has 14 residues. Germline CDR1 is MNHEY and CDR2 is SMNVEV (reference sequence). The CDR3 coding sequence is TGTGCCAGCAGTCCGGGGACTAGCGGCTACGAGCAGTACTTC. The encoded protein is CASSPGTSGYEQYF.

The chain links TRBV6-6 to TRBJ2-7; D ambiguous. The germline CDR1 and CDR2 sequences are MNHNY and SVGAGI (reference sequence). V shed 1 base and J shed 2 bases, with 6 bases lying between them. The CDR3 has 13 amino acids. CDR3 amino acids: CASSYLSTYEQYF. CDR3 bases: TGTGCCAGCAGTTACTTGTCTACCTACGAGCAGTACTTC.

The J gene is TRBJ2-7, the V gene TRBV6-6; D may be TRBD2 (5 bases). The V gene's germline CDR1 is MNHNY and CDR2 SVGAGI (reference sequence). Trimming stripped 2 bases from V and 4 bases from J, with 18 bases between. The CDR3 length is 16 residues. CDR3 coding DNA: TGTGCCAGCAGTTACCCCCTGGGAGTGCCCCCGTACGAGCAGTACTTC. This sequence encodes CASSYPLGVPPYEQYF.

The gene calls are TRBV6-5 and TRBJ2-7; 8 nucleotides match TRBD1. CDR3 size: 13 residues. Trimming took 5 bases from V and 5 from J; bases not matched to a gene: 5. CDR1 is MNHEY and CDR2 is SVGAGI in the germline V gene. CDR3 bases: TGTGCCAGCAGTAGGACAGGGTCCAACGAGCAGTACTTC. It translates to CASSRTGSNEQYF.

V usage is TRBV6-4 and J usage is TRBJ1-1; 7 bases agree with TRBD1. CDR1 is MRHNA and CDR2 is SNTAGT in the germline V gene. The junction had 3 bases not matched to a gene; V was cut back by 4 bases and J by 1 base. The CDR3 is 14 residues long. This CDR3 is CASSAQGGNTEAFF. CDR3 coding DNA: TGTGCCAGCAGTGCCCAGGGGGGGAACACTGAAGCTTTCTTT.

The chain is built from TRBV10-3 and TRBJ2-2; the match to TRBD1 covers 10 bases. The germline V gene has CDR1 ENHRY and CDR2 SYGVKD. The junction had 6 bases not matched to a gene; V was cut back by 11 bases and J by 3 bases. The CDR3 spans 14 residues. The DNA for the CDR3 is TGTGCCCACCGGGACAGGGGCCACACCGGGGAGCTGTTTTTT. Its protein is CAHRDRGHTGELFF.

The chain carries TRBV3-1 (or the pseudogene TRBV3-2) and TRBJ2-5, with D maybe TRBD1 (6 bases). Deletions cut 4 bases from V and 0 bases from J, with 12 bases between. Germline lookup yields CDR1 LGHDT and CDR2 YNNKEL (reference sequence). CDR3 length equals 15 residues. For the CDR3, the DNA is TGTGCCAGCAGCCCCCGCCGGGACAACCAAGAGACCCAGTACTTC. Encoded protein: CASSPRRDNQETQYF.

J is TRBJ2-1 and V is TRBV6-5; D may be TRBD2 (5 bases). Germline V gene lookup returns CDR1 MNHEY and CDR2 SVGAGI. This CDR3 is built from 13 residues. V lost 5 bases to trimming and J lost 7 bases, with 12 bases between them. The CDR3, as DNA: TGTGCCAGCAGTCCGCTTAGCGTTAATGAGCAGTTCTTC. This translates into CASSPLSVNEQFF.

This chain joins TRBV30 and TRBJ1-3; 7 nucleotides agree with TRBD1. The V gene's germline CDR1 is GTSNPN and CDR2 SVGIG (reference sequence). The CDR3 totals 15 residues. Germline trimming cut 3 bases from V and 2 bases from J; bases unmatched to any gene: 7. CDR3 residues: CAWSRDSIPGNTIYF. The CDR3 DNA follows: TGTGCCTGGAGCAGGGACAGTATCCCTGGAAACACCATATATTTT.

The chain joins TRBV6-5 to TRBJ2-1, with TRBD1 as a possible D gene (6 bases). Germline V gives CDR1 MNHEY, CDR2 SVGAGI. This CDR3 comprises 15 residues. Between the trimmed V and J ends, which lost 5 bases and 8 bases, there was a span of 19 bases. The CDR3 region is CASSPTHNRADEQFF. Here the CDR3 DNA reads TGTGCCAGCAGTCCAACCCATAACAGGGCTGATGAGCAGTTCTTC.

The chain combines TRBV30 with TRBJ1-1, with TRBD1 matching over 7 bases. CDR1 and CDR2 from the germline V gene are GTSNPN and SVGIG (reference sequence). The CDR3 has 12 amino acids. Trimming cost V 2 bases and J 5 bases; bases outside gene matches: 2. Here the CDR3 DNA reads TGTGCCTGGAGTCTGGACAGGACTGAAGCTTTCTTT. This sequence encodes CAWSLDRTEAFF.

The chain couples TRBV18 to TRBJ2-7, with 8 bases matching TRBD2. This CDR3 contains 14 residues. The V gene's germline CDR1 is KGHSH and CDR2 LQKENI. J gave up 4 bases and V 2 bases, and 4 bases lay outside the gene matches. The CDR3 sequence: CASSPTGGSYEQYF. DNA for the CDR3: TGTGCCAGCTCACCAACGGGAGGGTCTTACGAGCAGTACTTC. The full variable domain, rest sourced from reference TRBV18 and TRBJ2-7, is NAGVMQNPRHLVRRRGQEARLRCSPMKGHSHVYWYRQLPEEGLKFMVYLQKENIIDESGMPKERFSAEFPKEGPSILRIQQVVRGDSAAYFCASSPTGGSYEQYFGPGTRLTVT.

The rearrangement joins TRBV29-1 to TRBJ2-1; 7 positions agree with TRBD2. The V and J ends lost 3 bases and 8 bases, in that order; junction bases with no gene match: 10. The germline CDR1 and CDR2 sequences are SQVTM and ANQGSEA. CDR3 size: 14 residues. The CDR3 protein is CSVDIAGVVDEQFF. DNA of the CDR3: TGCAGCGTTGATATTGCGGGAGTGGTCGATGAGCAGTTCTTC.

This clone was seen just once. The genes are TRBV5-5 and TRBJ2-1; maybe TRBD2 (6 bases). CDR1 SGHKS and CDR2 YYEKEE come from the germline V gene (reference sequence). The CDR3 is 14 amino acids. V lost 4 bases and J lost 5, with 13 bases in between. CDR3 amino acids: CASSLASVNNEQFF. Here the CDR3 DNA reads TGTGCCAGCAGCCTAGCTAGCGTCAACAATGAGCAGTTCTTC.

V usage is TRBV5-1 and J usage is TRBJ2-3; 8 bases fit TRBD2. There are 15 residues in the CDR3. V trimming: 6 bases; J trimming: 3 bases; junction bases outside the gene matches: 9. Germline lookup yields CDR1 SGHRS and CDR2 YFSETQ. CDR3 coding DNA: TGCGCCAGCATTCGGGAGGTAGCGGGAACAGATACGCAGTATTTT. Amino acid sequence: CASIREVAGTDTQYF.

V gene TRBV13 combines with J gene TRBJ2-3, with 8 bases fitting TRBD2. Looked up from germline, CDR1 is PRHDT and CDR2 is FYEKMQ (reference sequence). The CDR3 totals 16 residues. J lost 9 bases, V lost 5 bases, and 16 bases had no gene match. DNA for the CDR3: TGTGCCAGCAGCCCAGAGGGACTAGAGGGTTCTTACACGCAGTATTTT. As protein: CASSPEGLEGSYTQYF. Using reference TRBV13 and TRBJ2-3 for the parts outside the CDR3, the full variable domain is AAGVIQSPRHLIKEKRETATLKCYPIPRHDTVYWYQQGPGQDPQFLISFYEKMQSDKGSIPDRFSAQQFSDYHSELNMSSLELGDSALYFCASSPEGLEGSYTQYFGPGTRLTVL.

The CDR3 region is CASSLVSGGVNTEAFF. The CDR3 bases are TGTGCCAGCAGTTTGGTGTCCGGGGGGGTGAACACTGAAGCTTTCTTT. The rearrangement links TRBV28 to TRBJ1-1; perhaps TRBD1 as D (5 bases). The CDR3 loop spans 16 amino acids. The germline V gene has CDR1 MDHEN and CDR2 SYDVKM. Between the trimmed V and J ends, which lost 3 bases and 0 bases, there was a span of 14 bases.

The chain employs TRBV11-2 and TRBJ2-1; 10 nucleotides line up with TRBD2. The germline gives CDR1 SGHAT, CDR2 FQNNGV. This CDR3 has 14 amino acids. V was pared by 5 bases and J by 15 bases, with 13 bases of the junction left unmatched. The CDR3, as DNA: TGTGCCAGCAGCCTTCCCGGGACTAGCGTTTACCCGTTCTTC. Its translation: CASSLPGTSVYPFF. Looking up the rest from reference TRBV11-2 and TRBJ2-1 gives the full variable domain: EAGVAQSPRYKIIEKRQSVAFWCNPISGHATLYWYQQILGQGPKLLIQFQNNGVVDDSQLPKDRFSAERLKGVDSTLKIQPAKLEDSAVYLCASSLPGTSVYPFFGPGTRLTVL.

This clone was recorded only once. V gene TRBV7-3 combines with J gene TRBJ2-3; 7 bases line up with TRBD2. CDR1 and CDR2 (germline): SGHTA, FQGTGA. Trimming cost V 5 bases and J 1 base; bases outside gene matches: 9. The CDR3 is 16 amino acids. CDR3 coding DNA: TGTGCCAGCAGCCACACCAGCGGGGCGGGCACAGATACGCAGTATTTT. This sequence encodes CASSHTSGAGTDTQYF.

CDR3 in amino acids: CASSATGNTEAFF. CDR3 sequence (DNA): TGTGCCAGCAGTGCTACAGGTAACACTGAAGCTTTCTTT. The chain employs TRBV6-6 and TRBJ1-1, with D possibly TRBD1 on 5 matching bases. V was cut by 5 bases and J by 2 bases, with 9 bases left in between. Looked up from germline, CDR1 is MNHNY and CDR2 is SVGAGI (reference sequence). The CDR3 extends over 13 amino acids.

The chain combines TRBV6-5 with TRBJ2-7; TRBD2 matches at 10 bases. V was pared by 6 bases and J by 5 bases, with 7 bases of the junction left unmatched. Germline CDR1 and CDR2: MNHEY and SVGAGI. There are 14 residues in the CDR3. The DNA for the CDR3 is TGTGCCAGCAGCCCCGGGACTAGCGATCACGAGCAGTACTTC. It codes for CASSPGTSDHEQYF.

The chain joins TRBV6-5 to TRBJ2-1, with 15 nucleotides matching TRBD2. The ends lost 6 bases at V and 8 bases at J; junction bases unmatched: 2. This CDR3 spans 14 amino acids. Per the germline V gene, CDR1 is MNHEY and CDR2 is SVGAGI. The CDR3 sequence: CASSGLAGGDEQFF. For the CDR3, the DNA is TGTGCCAGCAGCGGACTAGCGGGAGGGGATGAGCAGTTCTTC.